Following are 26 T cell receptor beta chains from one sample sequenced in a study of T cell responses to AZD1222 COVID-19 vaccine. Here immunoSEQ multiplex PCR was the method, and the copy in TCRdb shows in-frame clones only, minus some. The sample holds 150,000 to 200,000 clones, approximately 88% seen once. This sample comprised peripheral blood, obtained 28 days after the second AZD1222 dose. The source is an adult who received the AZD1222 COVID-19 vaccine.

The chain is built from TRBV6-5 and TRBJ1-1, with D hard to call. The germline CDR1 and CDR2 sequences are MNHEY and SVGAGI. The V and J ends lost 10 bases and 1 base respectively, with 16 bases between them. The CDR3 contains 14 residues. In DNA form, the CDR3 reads TGTGCCATACGGATGTATAGGCGGAACACTGAAGCTTTCTTT. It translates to CAIRMYRRNTEAFF.

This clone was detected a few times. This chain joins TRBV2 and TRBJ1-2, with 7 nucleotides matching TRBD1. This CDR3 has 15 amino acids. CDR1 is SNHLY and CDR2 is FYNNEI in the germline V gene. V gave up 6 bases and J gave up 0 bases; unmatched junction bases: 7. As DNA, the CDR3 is TGTGCCAGCAGCCTGGGACAGTCTGCTAACTATGGCTACACCTTC. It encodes CASSLGQSANYGYTF.

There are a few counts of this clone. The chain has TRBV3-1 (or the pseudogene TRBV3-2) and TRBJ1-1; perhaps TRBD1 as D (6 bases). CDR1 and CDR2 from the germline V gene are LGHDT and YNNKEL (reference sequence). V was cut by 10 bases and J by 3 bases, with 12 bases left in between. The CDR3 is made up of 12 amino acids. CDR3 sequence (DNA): TGTGCCACCCGGGACACTCACACTGAAGCTTTCTTT. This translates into CATRDTHTEAFF.

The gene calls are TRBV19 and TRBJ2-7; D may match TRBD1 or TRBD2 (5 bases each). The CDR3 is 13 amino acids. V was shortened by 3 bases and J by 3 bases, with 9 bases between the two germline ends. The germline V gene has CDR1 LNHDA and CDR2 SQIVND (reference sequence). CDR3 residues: CASSMGDVYEQYF. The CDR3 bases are TGTGCCAGTAGTATGGGGGACGTCTACGAGCAGTACTTC.

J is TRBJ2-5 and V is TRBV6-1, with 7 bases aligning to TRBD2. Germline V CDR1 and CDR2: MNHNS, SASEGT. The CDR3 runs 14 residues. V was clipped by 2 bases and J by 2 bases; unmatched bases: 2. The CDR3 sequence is CASSELGGQETQYF. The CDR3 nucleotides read TGTGCCAGCAGTGAATTGGGGGGGCAAGAGACCCAGTACTTC.

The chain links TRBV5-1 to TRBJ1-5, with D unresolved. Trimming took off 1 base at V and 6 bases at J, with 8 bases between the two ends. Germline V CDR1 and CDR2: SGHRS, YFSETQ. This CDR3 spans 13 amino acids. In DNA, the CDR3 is TGCGCCAGCAGCTTGATAGGGTCTCAGCCCCAGCATTTT. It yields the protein CASSLIGSQPQHF.

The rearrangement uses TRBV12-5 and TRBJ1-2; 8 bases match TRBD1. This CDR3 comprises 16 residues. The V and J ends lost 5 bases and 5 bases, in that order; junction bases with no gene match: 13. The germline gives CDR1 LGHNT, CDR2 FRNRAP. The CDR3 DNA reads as TGTGCTAGTGGTCACCAGGGGGCGACTAACCCTTATGGCTACACCTTC. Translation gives CASGHQGATNPYGYTF.

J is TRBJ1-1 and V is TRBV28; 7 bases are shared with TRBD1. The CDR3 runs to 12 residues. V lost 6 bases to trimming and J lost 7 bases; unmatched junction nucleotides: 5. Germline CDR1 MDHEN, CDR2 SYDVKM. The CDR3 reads CASSNTGVEAFF. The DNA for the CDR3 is TGTGCCAGCAGCAACACAGGGGTTGAAGCTTTCTTT.

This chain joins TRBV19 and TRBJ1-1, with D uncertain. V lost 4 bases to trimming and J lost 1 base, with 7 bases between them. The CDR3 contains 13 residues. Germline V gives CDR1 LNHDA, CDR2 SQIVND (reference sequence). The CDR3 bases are TGTGCCAGTAGTAGTAGGGCGAACACTGAAGCTTTCTTT. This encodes CASSSRANTEAFF.

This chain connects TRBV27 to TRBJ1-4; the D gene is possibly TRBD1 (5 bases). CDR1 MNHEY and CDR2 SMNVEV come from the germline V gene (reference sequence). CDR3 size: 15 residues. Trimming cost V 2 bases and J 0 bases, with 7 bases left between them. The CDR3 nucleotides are TGTGCCAGCAGTTTACAGGGAGCAACTAATGAAAAACTGTTTTTT. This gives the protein CASSLQGATNEKLFF.

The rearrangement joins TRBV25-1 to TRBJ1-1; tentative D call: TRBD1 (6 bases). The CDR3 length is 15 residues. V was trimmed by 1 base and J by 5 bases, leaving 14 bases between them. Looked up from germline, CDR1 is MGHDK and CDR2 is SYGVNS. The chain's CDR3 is CASSESRSGVTEAFF. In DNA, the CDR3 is TGTGCCAGCAGTGAATCGAGGTCAGGGGTTACTGAAGCTTTCTTT.

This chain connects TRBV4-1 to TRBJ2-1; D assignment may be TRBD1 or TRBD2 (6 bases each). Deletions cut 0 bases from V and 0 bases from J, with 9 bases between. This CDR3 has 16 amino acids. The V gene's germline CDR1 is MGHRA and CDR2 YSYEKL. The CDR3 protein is CASSQEGGSSYNEQFF. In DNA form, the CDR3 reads TGCGCCAGCAGCCAAGAAGGGGGGAGCTCCTACAATGAGCAGTTCTTC.

CDR3: CASRRGRGPEEKLFF. Here the CDR3 DNA reads TGTGCCAGCAGGAGGGGTAGGGGGCCAGAAGAAAAACTGTTTTTT. This chain links TRBV2 with TRBJ1-4; TRBD1 matches 7 bases. CDR3 size: 15 residues. With V trimmed by 6 bases and J by 8 bases, 12 bases remained unmatched. Germline assignment: CDR1 SNHLY and CDR2 FYNNEI. The complete variable domain, with remaining parts taken from reference TRBV2 and TRBJ1-4, reads EPEVTQTPSHQVTQMGQEVILRCVPISNHLYFYWYRQILGQKVEFLVSFYNNEISEKSEIFDDQFSVERPDGSNFTLKIRSTKLEDSAMYFCASRRGRGPEEKLFFGSGTQLSVL.

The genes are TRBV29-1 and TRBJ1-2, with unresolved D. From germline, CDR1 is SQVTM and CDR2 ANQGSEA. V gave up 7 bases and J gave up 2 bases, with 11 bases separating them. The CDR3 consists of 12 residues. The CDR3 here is CSAGKRNYGYTF. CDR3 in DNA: TGCAGCGCCGGGAAACGGAACTATGGCTACACCTTC.

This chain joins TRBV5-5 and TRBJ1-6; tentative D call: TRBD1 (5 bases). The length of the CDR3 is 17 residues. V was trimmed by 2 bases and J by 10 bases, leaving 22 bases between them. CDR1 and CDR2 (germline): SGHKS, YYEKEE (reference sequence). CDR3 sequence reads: CASSLAGGTGNYSPLHF. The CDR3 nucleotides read TGTGCCAGCAGCTTAGCGGGGGGTACGGGGAATTACTCACCCCTCCACTTT.

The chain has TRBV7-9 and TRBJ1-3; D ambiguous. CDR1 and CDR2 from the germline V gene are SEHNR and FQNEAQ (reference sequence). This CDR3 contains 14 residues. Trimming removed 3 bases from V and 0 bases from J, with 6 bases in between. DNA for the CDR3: TGTGCCAGCAGCTTGGGTTACTCTGGAAACACCATATATTTT. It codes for CASSLGYSGNTIYF.

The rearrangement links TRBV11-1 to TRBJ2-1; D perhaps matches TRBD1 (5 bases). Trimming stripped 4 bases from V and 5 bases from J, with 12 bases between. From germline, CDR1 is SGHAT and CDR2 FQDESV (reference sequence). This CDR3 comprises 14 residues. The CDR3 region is CASSWGPQNNEQFF. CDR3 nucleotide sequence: TGTGCCAGCAGCTGGGGCCCGCAAAACAATGAGCAGTTCTTC.

The CDR3 bases are TGCGCCAGCAGCCAATCTGCGGGACAGAACTATGGCTACACCTTC. Its protein product is CASSQSAGQNYGYTF. The rearrangement joins TRBV4-1 to TRBJ1-2, with TRBD1 matching over 7 bases. The CDR3 is made up of 15 amino acids. V was clipped by 2 bases and J by 2 bases; unmatched bases: 5. Germline CDR1 and CDR2: MGHRA and YSYEKL.

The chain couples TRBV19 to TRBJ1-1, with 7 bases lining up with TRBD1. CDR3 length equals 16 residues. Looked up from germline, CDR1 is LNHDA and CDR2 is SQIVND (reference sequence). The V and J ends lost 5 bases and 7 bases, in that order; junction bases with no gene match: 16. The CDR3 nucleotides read TGTGCCAGTAGTTCTTATGGACAGGCAATCAAACGTGAAGCTTTCTTT. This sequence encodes CASSSYGQAIKREAFF.

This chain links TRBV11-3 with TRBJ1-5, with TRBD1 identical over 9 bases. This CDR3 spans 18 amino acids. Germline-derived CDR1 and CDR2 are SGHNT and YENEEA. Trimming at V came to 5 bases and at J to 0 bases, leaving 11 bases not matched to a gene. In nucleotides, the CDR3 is TGTGCCAGCAGCCCTACAGGGGGCGCGGGGAATAGCAATCAGCCCCAGCATTTT. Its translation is CASSPTGGAGNSNQPQHF.

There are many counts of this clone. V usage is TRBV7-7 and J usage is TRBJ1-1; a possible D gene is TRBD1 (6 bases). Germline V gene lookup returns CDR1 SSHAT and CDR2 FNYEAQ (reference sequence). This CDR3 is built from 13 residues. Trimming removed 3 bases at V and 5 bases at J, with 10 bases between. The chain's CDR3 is CASSLDSYTEAFF. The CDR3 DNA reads TGTGCCAGCAGCTTGGACAGTTATACTGAAGCTTTCTTT.

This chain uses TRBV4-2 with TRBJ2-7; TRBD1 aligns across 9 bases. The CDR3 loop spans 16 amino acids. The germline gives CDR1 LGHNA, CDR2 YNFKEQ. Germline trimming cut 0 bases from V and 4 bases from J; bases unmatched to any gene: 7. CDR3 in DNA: TGTGCCAGCAGCCAAGAGACAGGGGGTATAAGGTACGAGCAGTACTTC. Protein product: CASSQETGGIRYEQYF.

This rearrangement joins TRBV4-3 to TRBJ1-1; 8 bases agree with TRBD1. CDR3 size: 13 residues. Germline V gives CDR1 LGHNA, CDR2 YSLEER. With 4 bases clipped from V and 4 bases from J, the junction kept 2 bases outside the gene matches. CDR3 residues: CASSRTGGTEAFF. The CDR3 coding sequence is TGCGCCAGCAGCCGCACAGGGGGCACTGAAGCTTTCTTT.

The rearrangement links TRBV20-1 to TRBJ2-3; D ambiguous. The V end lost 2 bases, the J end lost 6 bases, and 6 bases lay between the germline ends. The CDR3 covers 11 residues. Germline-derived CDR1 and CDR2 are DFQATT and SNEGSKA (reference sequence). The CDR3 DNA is TGCAGTGCTAGACGTGGGGATACGCAGTATTTT. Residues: CSARRGDTQYF.

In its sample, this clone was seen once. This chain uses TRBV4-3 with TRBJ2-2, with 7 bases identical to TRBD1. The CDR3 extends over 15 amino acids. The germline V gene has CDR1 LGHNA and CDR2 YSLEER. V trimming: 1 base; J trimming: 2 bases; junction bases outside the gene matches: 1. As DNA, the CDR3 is TGCGCCAGCAGCCAAGGACAGGGCAACACCGGGGAGCTGTTTTTT. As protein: CASSQGQGNTGELFF.

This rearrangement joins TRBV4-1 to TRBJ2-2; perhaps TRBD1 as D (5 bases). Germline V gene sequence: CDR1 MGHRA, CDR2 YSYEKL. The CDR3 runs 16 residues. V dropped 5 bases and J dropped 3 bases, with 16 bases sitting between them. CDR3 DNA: TGCGCCAGCAGCGACCAGGGAAATTGGTACACCGGGGAGCTGTTTTTT. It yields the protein CASSDQGNWYTGELFF.